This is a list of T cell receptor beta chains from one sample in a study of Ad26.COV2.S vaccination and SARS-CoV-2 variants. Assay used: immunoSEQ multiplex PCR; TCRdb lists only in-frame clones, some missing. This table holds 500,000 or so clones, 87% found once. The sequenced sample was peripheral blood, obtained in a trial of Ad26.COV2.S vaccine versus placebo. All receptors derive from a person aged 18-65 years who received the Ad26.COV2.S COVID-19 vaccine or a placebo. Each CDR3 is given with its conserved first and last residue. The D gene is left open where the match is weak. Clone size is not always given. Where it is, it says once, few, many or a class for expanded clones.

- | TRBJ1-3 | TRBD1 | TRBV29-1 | CSGSSDRAGNTIYF | TGCAGCGGGTCCTCGGACAGGGCCGGAAACACCATATATTTT
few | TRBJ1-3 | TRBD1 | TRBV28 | CASSSTGSGNTIYF | TGTGCCAGCAGTTCGACAGGGTCAGGAAACACCATATATTTT
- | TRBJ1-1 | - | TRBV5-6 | CASSLYGDGAEAFF | TGTGCCAGCAGCTTGTATGGGGACGGGGCTGAAGCTTTCTTT
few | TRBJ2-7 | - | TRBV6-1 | CASSDLAYEQYF | TGTGCCAGCAGTGACCTAGCCTACGAGCAGTACTTC
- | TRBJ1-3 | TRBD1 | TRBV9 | CASSATSLQGSGNTIYF | TGTGCCAGCAGCGCGACTTCCTTACAGGGGTCTGGAAACACCATATATTTT
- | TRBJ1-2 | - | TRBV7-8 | CASSLEGGAQDGYTF | TGTGCCAGCAGCTTAGAAGGGGGGGCGCAGGATGGCTACACCTTC
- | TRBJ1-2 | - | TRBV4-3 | CASSQDYSFAAGYTF | TGCGCCAGCAGCCAAGATTACAGTTTTGCGGCTGGCTACACCTTC
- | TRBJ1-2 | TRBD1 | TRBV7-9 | CASRRGGRGQTLYGYTF | TGTGCCAGCAGAAGAGGGGGCCGCGGCCAAACTCTCTATGGCTACACCTTC
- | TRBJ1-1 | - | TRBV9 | CASSTHGVNTEAFF | TGTGCCAGCAGCACCCATGGGGTGAACACTGAAGCTTTCTTT
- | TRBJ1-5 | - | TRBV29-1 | CSVAEGNQPQHF | TGCAGCGTTGCTGAGGGCAATCAGCCCCAGCATTTT
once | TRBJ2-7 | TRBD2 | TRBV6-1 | CASSEIGRGAKTNEQYF | TGTGCCAGCAGTGAAATCGGGAGGGGGGCAAAAACTAACGAGCAGTACTTC
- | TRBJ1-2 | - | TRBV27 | CASSLVGGRLGGYTF | TGTGCCAGCAGTTTAGTAGGGGGGCGTTTGGGTGGCTACACCTTC
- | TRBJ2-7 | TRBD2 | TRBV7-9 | CASSLTASGNYEQYF | TGTGCCAGCAGCTTGACGGCTAGCGGGAATTACGAGCAGTACTTC
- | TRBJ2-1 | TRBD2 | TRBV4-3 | CASSSTSSGVYNEQFF | TGCGCCAGCAGCTCGACAAGTAGCGGGGTATACAATGAGCAGTTCTTC
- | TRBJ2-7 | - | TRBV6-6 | CASSYSTEQYF | TGTGCCAGCAGTTACTCAACCGAGCAGTACTTC
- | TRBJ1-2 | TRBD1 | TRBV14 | CASSRDSGTGGGYTF | TGTGCCAGCAGCCGCGACTCCGGGACAGGGGGCGGCTACACCTTC
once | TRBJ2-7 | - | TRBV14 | CASSPLGSYEQYF | TGTGCCAGCAGCCCCCTCGGTTCCTACGAGCAGTACTTC
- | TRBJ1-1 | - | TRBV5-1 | CASSFDRMNTEAFF | TGCGCCAGCAGCTTTGACAGGATGAACACTGAAGCTTTCTTT
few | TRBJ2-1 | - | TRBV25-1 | CASSSLEVVFF | TGTGCCAGCAGTTCGTTGGAAGTTGTGTTCTTC
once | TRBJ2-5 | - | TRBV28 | CATRGRGRETQYF | TGTGCCACCAGGGGCAGGGGCAGGGAGACCCAGTACTTC
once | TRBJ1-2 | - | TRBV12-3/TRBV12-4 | CASSLSISGSYTF | TGTGCCAGCAGTTTGTCCATAAGCGGGAGCTACACCTTC
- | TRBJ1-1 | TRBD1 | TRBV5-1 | CASSSNSGQGTFF | TGCGCCAGCAGCTCCAACTCCGGACAGGGCACTTTCTTT
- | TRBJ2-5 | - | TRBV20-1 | CSASERVYETQYF | TGCAGTGCTAGTGAGAGGGTCTACGAGACCCAGTACTTC
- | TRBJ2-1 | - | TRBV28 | CASRNGGTSNEQFF | TGTGCCAGCAGGAATGGGGGAACTAGTAATGAGCAGTTCTTC
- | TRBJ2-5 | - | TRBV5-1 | CASSLGRETQYF | TGCGCCAGCAGCTTAGGGAGAGAGACCCAGTACTTC
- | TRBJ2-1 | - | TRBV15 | CATSRDWGRGQFF | TGTGCCACCAGCAGAGATTGGGGCAGGGGTCAGTTCTTC
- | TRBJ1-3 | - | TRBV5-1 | CASSDGPRGSGNTIYF | TGCGCCAGCAGCGACGGGCCGCGGGGCTCTGGAAACACCATATATTTT
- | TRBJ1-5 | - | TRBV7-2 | CASSLAPHQPQHF | TGTGCCAGCAGCTTAGCCCCTCATCAGCCCCAGCATTTT
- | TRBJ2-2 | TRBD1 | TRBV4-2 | CASSQPRTGSTGELFF | TGTGCCAGCAGCCAACCTAGGACAGGGAGCACCGGGGAGCTGTTTTTT
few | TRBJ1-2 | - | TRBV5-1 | CASSLAEGKYGYTF | TGCGCCAGCAGCTTGGCCGAGGGGAAGTATGGCTACACCTTC
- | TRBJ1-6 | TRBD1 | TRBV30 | CAWSAQGDSPLHF | TGTGCCTGGAGTGCGCAGGGGGACTCACCCCTCCACTTT
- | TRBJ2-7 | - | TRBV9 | CASSVGLGINEQYF | TGTGCCAGCAGCGTAGGACTAGGGATCAACGAGCAGTACTTC
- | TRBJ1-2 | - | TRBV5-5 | CASSPLGGYGYTF | TGTGCCAGCAGCCCCCTTGGGGGCTATGGCTACACCTTC
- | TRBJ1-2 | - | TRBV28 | CASSPRPHGYTF | TGTGCCAGCAGCCCCCGGCCACATGGCTACACCTTC
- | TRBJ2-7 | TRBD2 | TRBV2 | CASRRLAGPYEQYF | TGTGCCAGCAGGCGACTAGCGGGGCCTTACGAGCAGTACTTC
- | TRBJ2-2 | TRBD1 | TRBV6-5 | CASSLAPGGFSGELFF | TGTGCCAGCAGTTTGGCGCCAGGGGGCTTCTCCGGGGAGCTGTTTTTT
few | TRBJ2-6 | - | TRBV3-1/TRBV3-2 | CASSPTRGVGSGANVLTF | TGTGCCAGCAGCCCTACCAGGGGAGTGGGGTCTGGGGCCAACGTCCTGACTTTC
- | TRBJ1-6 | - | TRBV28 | CASSGAAHNSPLHF | TGTGCCAGCAGCGGGGCCGCTCATAATTCACCCCTCCACTTT
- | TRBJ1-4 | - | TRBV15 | CATSREGDEKLFF | TGTGCCACCAGCAGAGAGGGGGACGAAAAACTGTTTTTT
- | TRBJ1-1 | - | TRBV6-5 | CASTPVGWGIGAFF | TGTGCCAGCACCCCCGTAGGGTGGGGTATAGGGGCTTTCTTT
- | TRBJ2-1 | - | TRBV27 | CASSLTRGGGYNEQFF | TGTGCCAGCAGTTTAACTAGAGGAGGGGGTTACAATGAGCAGTTCTTC
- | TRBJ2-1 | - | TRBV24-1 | CATSDLQSSYNEQFF | TGTGCCACCAGTGATTTGCAAAGCTCCTACAATGAGCAGTTCTTC
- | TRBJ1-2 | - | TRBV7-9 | CASSLAGQFYGYTF | TGTGCCAGCAGCTTAGCTGGACAGTTCTATGGCTACACCTTC
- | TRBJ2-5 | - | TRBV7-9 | CASSLPRVSQETQYF | TGTGCCAGCAGCTTACCCCGGGTGTCCCAAGAGACCCAGTACTTC
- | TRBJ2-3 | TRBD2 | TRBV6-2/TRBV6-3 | CASSYWLAGERDTQYF | TGTGCCAGCAGTTACTGGCTGGCGGGAGAAAGAGATACGCAGTATTTT
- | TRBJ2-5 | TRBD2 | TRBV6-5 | CASSYSIGGAETQYF | TGTGCCAGCAGTTACTCGATCGGGGGGGCAGAGACCCAGTACTTC
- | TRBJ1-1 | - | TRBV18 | CASSYFRGNTEAFF | TGTGCCAGCTCATATTTTCGGGGGAACACTGAAGCTTTCTTT